The table lists the clone carrying this T cell receptor beta chain with many counts. Antigen specificity is unknown. This entry is derived from a study of blood T cells in healthy people across ages. Study-wide points: Aged donors had fewer naive CD4+ cells and lower diversity than long-lived donors. Per-million-T-cell TCR beta diversity fell roughly linearly with age.

CDR1 is DFQATT and CDR2 is SNEGSKA in the germline V gene (reference sequence). V lost 3 bases to trimming and J lost 1 base; unmatched junction nucleotides: 0. This CDR3 region has 14 residues. It was with a sample-barcoded 5' primer and a J-beta primer mix that a second PCR of about 6 to 12 cycles was run. A single record per CDR3 protein comes from TCRdb applying MiXCR to the 5' RACE reads. The top ten clones hold 20% to 25% of a sample with fewer than 2 million distinct CDR3 sequences, about 39% of them seen once. The sequenced sample consisted of blood. The V gene is TRBV20-1, the J gene TRBJ2-3, with 11 bases fitting TRBD2. The source of this sequence is a human donor in good health. The CDR3 coding sequence is TGCAGTGCTAGTAGCGGGGGGGGCACAGATACGCAGTATTTT. It translates to CSASSGGGTDTQYF.